This passage covers 5 T cell receptor beta chains from one sample sequenced in a study of blood T cell repertoires in COVID-19. Data came from immunoSEQ multiplex PCR; TCRdb stores just in-frame clones and leaves some out. The sample contains approximately 210,000 clones, around 80% of which appear only once. Input material: PBMCs or T cells enriched from blood (not recorded which). The receptor source for this set is a man aged 35 to 55 who had recovered from COVID-19.

This clone was detected once. The rearrangement joins TRBV19 to TRBJ1-5; no clear D gene. V lost 3 bases and J 5 bases, leaving 5 bases between the germline ends. The CDR3 spans 12 residues. In germline, CDR1 is LNHDA, CDR2 SQIVND (reference sequence). CDR3 region: CASSMYYQPQHF. Here the CDR3 DNA reads TGTGCCAGTAGTATGTACTATCAGCCCCAGCATTTT.

In this sample, this clone turned up once. This chain connects TRBV7-8 to TRBJ2-2; 11 nucleotides align to TRBD2. The CDR3 loop spans 16 amino acids. V gave up 3 bases and J gave up 4 bases; unmatched junction bases: 4. CDR1 and CDR2 from the germline V gene are SGHVS and FQNEAQ. As DNA, the CDR3 is TGTGCCAGCAGCTTGGCTAGCGGGAGGCCCACCGGGGAGCTGTTTTTT. Translating gives CASSLASGRPTGELFF.

The V and J genes are TRBV27 and TRBJ1-1; D gene ambiguous. The V end lost 3 bases, the J end lost 5 bases, and 13 bases lay between the germline ends. This CDR3 region has 14 residues. Germline CDR1 MNHEY, CDR2 SMNVEV (reference sequence). The CDR3 spells CASSFWRGGTEAFF. The CDR3 region has the DNA TGTGCCAGCAGTTTTTGGCGAGGAGGGACTGAAGCTTTCTTT.

The CDR3 DNA is TGTGCCAGTAGTGGGGTCGGGAGCTCCTACAATGAGCAGTTCTTC. It is translated as CASSGVGSSYNEQFF. The chain carries TRBV19 and TRBJ2-1; D might be TRBD2 (6 bases). V gave up 5 bases and J gave up 0 bases, with 11 bases separating them. CDR3 length: 15 residues. CDR1 and CDR2 from the germline V gene are LNHDA and SQIVND (reference sequence).

This chain uses TRBV5-6 with TRBJ1-3; D is possibly TRBD1 (5 bases). V shed 0 bases and J shed 2 bases, with 6 bases lying between them. Germline V lookup: CDR1 SGHDT, CDR2 YYEEEE. The CDR3 is 14 amino acids. The chain's CDR3 is CASSLVGAGNTIYF. The CDR3 coding sequence is TGTGCCAGCAGCTTGGTAGGGGCTGGAAACACCATATATTTT. The whole variable domain, remainder taken from reference TRBV5-6 and TRBJ1-3, is DAGVTQSPTHLIKTRGQQVTLRCSPKSGHDTVSWYQQALGQGPQFIFQYYEEEERQRGNFPDRFSGHQFPNYSSELNVNALLLGDSALYLCASSLVGAGNTIYFGEGSWLTVV.